The T cell receptor beta chain described here comes from a study of monozygotic twins with inflammatory bowel disease. General study results and limits: Support was absent for any single strong signal or clonotype linked to IBD.

UMIs that included a 6-nucleotide sample barcode were added by template switching, which took place during cDNA synthesis. TCRdb re-called the 5' RACE reads; every CDR3 protein appears as one record, without DNA. The table lists about 330,000 distinct CDR3 sequences. Looked up from germline, CDR1 is SGHTA and CDR2 is FQGNSA. The CDR3 is 14 amino acids. Points on this clonotype: Its antigen is undetermined.

V and J are TRBV7-2 and TRBJ2-7; TCRdb names TRBD2, which stays unverified in the absence of DNA. The origin of this receptor is a human donor with ulcerative colitis or Crohn's disease, or a healthy co-twin of an affected twin (not recorded which). The sequenced sample was blood. CDR3 loop: CASSLARDSREQYF. Full variable domain (outside the CDR3, taken from reference TRBV7-2 and TRBJ2-7): GAGVSQSPSNKVTEKGKDVELRCDPISGHTALYWYRQSLGQGLEFLIYFQGNSAPDKSGLPSDRFSAERTGGSVSTLTIQRTQQEDSAVYLCASSLARDSREQYFGPGTRLTVT.